This T cell receptor (beta chain) was captured in a study of blood T cell repertoires in COVID-19. On the study more broadly: Researchers got acute and convalescent COVID-19 samples from the United States, Italy and Spain. T cells, B-cell-depleted T cells, or PBMCs provided the cDNA or gDNA that served as material.

To note about this clone: The sample carries other DNA sequences with the same CDR3.

Germline assignment: CDR1 MNHNS and CDR2 SASEGT. The CDR3 consists of 15 residues. The trim removed 3 bases at V and 1 base at J, leaving 2 bases unmatched. How the authors handled the data: By means of reference gene primer amplification, nucleated cell counts were estimated. The repertoire was sequenced with immunoSEQ multiplex PCR; TCRdb's copy has only in-frame clones and lacks some. V and J calls and clone size are given by that table; D and trimming were obtained from the DNA. The sample carries under 300,000 clones, roughly 88% recorded once. The sequenced material came from peripheral blood. J is TRBJ2-7 and V is TRBV6-1; 11 bases match TRBD2. The source of this sequence is a woman aged 35 to 49 who had recovered from COVID-19. The CDR3 loop reads CASSEGTSGSYEQYF. The CDR3 bases are TGTGCCAGCAGTGAGGGGACTAGCGGTTCCTACGAGCAGTACTTC.